These 11 T cell receptor beta chains were sequenced from one sample in a study of blood T cell repertoires in COVID-19. The repertoire was sequenced with immunoSEQ multiplex PCR; TCRdb's copy has only in-frame clones and lacks some. The table shows fewer than 250,000 clones, with more than 75% occurring only once. Sequencing input: PBMCs or T cells enriched from blood (not recorded which). Source of these receptors: a man aged 25 to 40 in a cohort exposed to, infected with or recovered from COVID-19 (not recorded which).

This clone was counted only a few times. This rearrangement joins TRBV5-1 to TRBJ1-5, with 7 bases fitting TRBD1. J lost 1 base, V lost 4 bases, and 5 bases had no gene match. The germline V gene has CDR1 SGHRS and CDR2 YFSETQ. The CDR3 totals 15 residues. CDR3 protein: CASSPEGQSNQPQHF. CDR3 in DNA: TGCGCCAGCAGCCCGGAGGGACAGAGCAATCAGCCCCAGCATTTT.

The chain couples TRBV5-1 to TRBJ2-3; 8 positions agree with TRBD2. V was clipped by 3 bases and J by 3 bases; unmatched bases: 9. CDR3 length: 16 amino acids. Per the germline V gene, CDR1 is SGHRS and CDR2 is YFSETQ. DNA for the CDR3: TGCGCCAGCAGCTGGGGACTAGAGATGAGGACAGATACGCAGTATTTT. Its translation: CASSWGLEMRTDTQYF.

The J gene is TRBJ2-3, the V gene TRBV6-5; 11 bases fit TRBD1. CDR3 length: 16 residues. With V trimmed by 4 bases and J by 4 bases, 7 bases remained unmatched. CDR1 MNHEY and CDR2 SVGAGI come from the germline V gene. Here the CDR3 reads CASSSLDRGRADTQYF. As DNA, the CDR3 is TGTGCCAGCAGTTCGCTGGACAGGGGGCGCGCAGATACGCAGTATTTT.

V usage is TRBV7-6 and J usage is TRBJ1-2, with TRBD1 matching 11 bases. V lost 0 bases and J lost 7; bases outside the gene matches: 1. The CDR3 length is 14 residues. Germline-derived CDR1 and CDR2 are SGHVS and FNYEAQ. CDR3 amino acids: CASSLAGTGGGYTF. CDR3 DNA: TGTGCCAGCAGCTTAGCTGGGACAGGGGGTGGCTACACCTTC.

The V call is TRBV28, the J call TRBJ1-1, with TRBD1 matching 8 bases. Trimming took 3 bases from V and 6 from J; bases not matched to a gene: 6. The germline CDR1 and CDR2 sequences are MDHEN and SYDVKM. This CDR3 region has 14 residues. The CDR3, as DNA: TGTGCCAGCAGTTTCCCCCAGGGGGCAGCTGAAGCTTTCTTT. The encoded protein is CASSFPQGAAEAFF. Full variable domain (rest looked up from reference TRBV28 and TRBJ1-1): DVKVTQSSRYLVKRTGEKVFLECVQDMDHENMFWYRQDPGLGLRLIYFSYDVKMKEKGDIPEGYSVSREKKERFSLILESASTNQTSMYLCASSFPQGAAEAFFGQGTRLTVV.

The chain's CDR3 is CASSVEGETYEQYF. CDR3 coding DNA: TGTGCCAGCAGCGTAGAGGGGGAGACCTACGAGCAGTACTTC. The V gene is TRBV9, the J gene TRBJ2-7; D perhaps matches TRBD1 (6 bases). The CDR3 is 14 amino acids. The V end was cut by 0 bases, the J end by 2 bases, with 9 bases between. Per the germline V gene, CDR1 is SGDLS and CDR2 is YYNGEE.

V gene TRBV5-6 combines with J gene TRBJ1-6; tentatively, D is TRBD1 (6 bases). This CDR3 has 14 residues. Germline lookup yields CDR1 SGHDT and CDR2 YYEEEE. The V gene lost 0 bases and the J gene lost 5 bases, with 6 bases spanning the gap. CDR3 sequence reads: CASSLAGDNSPLHF. Written as DNA, the CDR3 is TGTGCCAGCAGCTTGGCAGGGGATAATTCACCCCTCCACTTT. Variable domain in full (rest from reference TRBV5-6 and TRBJ1-6): DAGVTQSPTHLIKTRGQQVTLRCSPKSGHDTVSWYQQALGQGPQFIFQYYEEEERQRGNFPDRFSGHQFPNYSSELNVNALLLGDSALYLCASSLAGDNSPLHFGNGTRLTVT.

A single count supports this clone. This sequence joins TRBV5-1 and TRBJ1-6, with TRBD1 matching 7 bases. CDR3 size: 13 residues. J lost 10 bases, V lost 3 bases, and 4 bases had no gene match. Per the germline V gene, CDR1 is SGHRS and CDR2 is YFSETQ. CDR3 sequence: CASSYQGDSPLHF. The CDR3 bases are TGCGCCAGCAGCTATCAGGGGGACTCACCCCTCCACTTT.

The chain links TRBV19 to TRBJ1-5; 7 bases fit TRBD1. V dropped 4 bases and J dropped 2; count of bases not matched to a gene: 2. This CDR3 comprises 14 residues. Germline CDR1 reads LNHDA; CDR2 reads SQIVND (reference sequence). CDR3 bases: TGTGCCAGTAGTACGGGGACAGGCAATCAGCCCCAGCATTTT. Amino acid sequence: CASSTGTGNQPQHF. Together with reference TRBV19 and TRBJ1-5, the CDR3 gives the full variable domain: DGGITQSPKYLFRKEGQNVTLSCEQNLNHDAMYWYRQDPGQGLRLIYYSQIVNDFQKGDIAEGYSVSREKKESFPLTVTSAQKNPTAFYLCASSTGTGNQPQHFGDGTRLSIL.

The V gene is TRBV28, the J gene TRBJ1-2; D may be TRBD1 (6 bases). This CDR3 is built from 14 residues. The germline CDR1 and CDR2 sequences are MDHEN and SYDVKM. Trimming removed 4 bases from V and 6 bases from J, with 15 bases in between. The CDR3 region has the DNA TGTGCCAGCAGTTCCAGGGGAAGGGTGCATGGCTACACCTTC. Translation gives CASSSRGRVHGYTF.

This clone was observed once. This chain links TRBV28 with TRBJ2-7, with 7 bases that match TRBD1. V shed 3 bases and J 2 bases; nucleotides not matched to a gene: 4. Germline loops: CDR1 MDHEN, CDR2 SYDVKM. The CDR3 has 14 residues. CDR3: CASSFDRAAYEQYF. CDR3 DNA: TGTGCCAGCAGTTTTGACAGGGCGGCCTACGAGCAGTACTTC.